This entry concerns a single TCR beta chain. This clonotype was seen only a few times. Its specific antigen is unknown. Base qualities are not at hand, and no much larger clone is one base apart. This sample stems from a study of T-cell reconstitution after alpha-beta-depleted transplantation in children (dated by TCRdb to 2016 to 2017). Broadly, across the study: Using TCR repertoire profiling, the study quantitatively followed how T-cell immune reconstitution unfolded in children after TCRalphabeta/CD19-depleted allogeneic hematopoietic cell transplantation.

Beyond this particular receptor, the publication reports: The high TCRbeta diversity at day 60 in some patients was ascribed to recipient T cells and intrathymic progenitors that had survived conditioning. Over subsequent months, a decline in hyperexpanded clone frequencies was noted, and after one year, T-cell counts and TCRbeta diversity were mostly ascribed to newly produced T cells. The apparently early alphabetaT-cell count recovery about two months after transplant was reportedly dependent on only several hundred rapidly expanded clones derived from non-depleted graft cells.

CDR1 and CDR2, looked up from the germline V gene (reference sequence), are DFQATT and SNEGSKA. There are 14 amino acids in the CDR3, from cysteine to phenylalanine inclusive. Solely the CDR3 DNA is kept, with 42 bases framed from the first base. Cut back by 2 bases and 5 bases, the V and J ends lie 15 bases apart. In light of the paper, this sample's treatment or condition label describes: allogeneic hematopoietic cell transplantation with graft depleted of TCRalphabeta T cells and CD19 B cells. Transplant recipients were children who received TCRalphabeta/CD19-depleted allogeneic hematopoietic cell grafts. Library preparation was by PCR. The sequencer listed for this sample is Illumina HiSeq 2500. Molecular barcoding was employed in the preparation of TCR libraries, with unique molecular identifiers being used to normalize TCRbeta repertoire quantification. TCRdb's own reprocessing of the public reads used fastp at Q25 and MiXCR and kept productive beta chains. Rows are unified per CDR3 protein, each entry keeping the most common DNA and genes. The table for this sample lists some 600,000 distinct CDR3 sequences; 10% to 15% of them were counted only once. About 2% of the sample lies in the top ten.

The sequence was collected from a male patient younger than 18 who had a stem cell transplant for acute myeloid leukemia, so the T cells may come from the graft donor. The specimen was PBMCs, mostly from graft donor cells, collected 360 days after TCRalphabeta/CD19-depleted stem cell transplant. The chain joins TRBV20-1 to TRBJ1-1, with the D gene too uncertain to name. For the CDR3, the sequence is CSARRIASWTEAFF. At the DNA level, the sequence is TGCAGTGCTAGACGGATAGCATCGTGGACTGAAGCTTTCTTT.